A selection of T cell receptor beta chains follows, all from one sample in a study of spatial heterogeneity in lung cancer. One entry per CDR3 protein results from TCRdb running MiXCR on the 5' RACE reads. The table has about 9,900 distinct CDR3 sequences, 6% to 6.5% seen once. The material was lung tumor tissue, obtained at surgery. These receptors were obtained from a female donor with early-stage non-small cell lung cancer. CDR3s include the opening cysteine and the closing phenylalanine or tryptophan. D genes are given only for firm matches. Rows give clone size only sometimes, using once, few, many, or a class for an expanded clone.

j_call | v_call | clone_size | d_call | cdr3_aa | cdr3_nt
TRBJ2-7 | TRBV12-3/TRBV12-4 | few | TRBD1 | CASRERTGFAYEQYF | TGTGCCAGCAGGGAACGGACAGGGTTTGCCTACGAGCAGTACTTC
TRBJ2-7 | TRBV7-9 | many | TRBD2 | CASSHRLAGDPGLYF | TGTGCCAGCAGCCACCGACTAGCGGGAGACCCGGGTCTGTACTTC
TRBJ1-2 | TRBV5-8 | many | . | CASSLERGGYTF | TGTGCCAGCAGCTTGGAACGCGGTGGCTACACCTTC
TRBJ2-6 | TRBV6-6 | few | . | CATTDRWSSGANVLTF | TGTGCCACCACGGACAGATGGTCCTCTGGGGCCAACGTCCTGACTTTC
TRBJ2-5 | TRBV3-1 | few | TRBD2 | CASSYGLAGRQETQYF | TGTGCCAGCAGCTATGGACTAGCGGGGCGCCAAGAGACCCAGTACTTC
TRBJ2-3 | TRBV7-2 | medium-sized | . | CASSLGLGPGDTQYF | TGTGCCAGCAGCTTAGGTTTGGGCCCTGGGGATACGCAGTATTTT
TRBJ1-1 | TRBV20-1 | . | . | CSAPRANTEAFF | TGCAGTGCTCCCAGGGCGAACACTGAAGCTTTCTTT
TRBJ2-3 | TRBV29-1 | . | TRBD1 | CSVGYRGNTDTQYF | TGCAGCGTCGGGTACAGGGGCAACACAGATACGCAGTATTTT
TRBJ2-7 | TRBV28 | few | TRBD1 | CASSLNAGGPWGEQYF | TGTGCCAGCAGTTTGAACGCAGGGGGCCCGTGGGGCGAGCAGTACTTC
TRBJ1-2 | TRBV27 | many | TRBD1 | CASSFGQGYGYTF | TGTGCCAGCAGTTTCGGACAGGGCTATGGCTACACCTTC
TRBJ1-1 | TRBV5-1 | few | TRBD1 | CASLQGEWNTEAFF | TGCGCCAGCTTGCAGGGGGAGTGGAACACTGAAGCTTTCTTT
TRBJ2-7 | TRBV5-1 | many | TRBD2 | CASSGNAGEIYEQYF | TGCGCCAGCAGCGGAAACGCGGGGGAGATCTACGAGCAGTACTTC
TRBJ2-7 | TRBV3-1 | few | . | CASSLFGSGSDRYF | .
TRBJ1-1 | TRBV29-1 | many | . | CSVRGQIGMNTEAFF | TGCAGCGTTAGAGGGCAAATAGGGATGAACACTGAAGCTTTCTTT
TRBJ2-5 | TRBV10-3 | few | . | CAISVELVETQYF | TGTGCCATCTCTGTTGAACTCGTAGAGACCCAGTACTTC
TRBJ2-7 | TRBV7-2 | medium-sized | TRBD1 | CASSRRDSYSYEQYF | TGTGCCAGCAGCCGCCGGGACAGCTACTCCTACGAGCAGTACTTC
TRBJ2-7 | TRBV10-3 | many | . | CAASTQPGPQYF | TGTGCCGCTTCCACCCAACCAGGGCCGCAGTACTTC
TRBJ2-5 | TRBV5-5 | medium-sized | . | CASSLESFLDQETQYF | TGTGCCAGCAGCTTGGAGTCGTTTCTAGACCAAGAGACCCAGTACTTC
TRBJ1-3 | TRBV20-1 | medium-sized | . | CSARESGQLGGHGNTIYF | TGCAGTGCTAGAGAGTCGGGACAACTCGGCGGGCACGGAAACACCATATATTTT
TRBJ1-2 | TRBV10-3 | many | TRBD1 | CAISQTGMSLGNYGYTF | TGTGCCATCAGCCAGACAGGGATGAGCCTAGGGAACTATGGCTACACCTTC
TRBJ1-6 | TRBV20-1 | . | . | CSTSYGENNSPLHF | TGCAGCACGTCTTACGGGGAAAATAATTCACCCCTCCACTTT
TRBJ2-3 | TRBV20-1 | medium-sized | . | CSARERASTDTQYF | TGCAGTGCTAGAGAACGGGCTAGCACAGATACGCAGTATTTT
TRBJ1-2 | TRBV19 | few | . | CASSSPATGGLYGYTF | TGTGCCAGTAGTAGCCCCGCGACAGGTGGGCTATATGGCTACACCTTC
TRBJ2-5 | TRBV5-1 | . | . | CASSLDLGEETQYF | TGCGCCAGCAGCTTGGATCTTGGGGAAGAGACCCAGTACTTC
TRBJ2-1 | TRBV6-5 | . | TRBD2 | CASSRTSGNYNEQFF | TGTGCCAGCAGTAGGACTAGCGGAAACTACAATGAGCAGTTCTTC
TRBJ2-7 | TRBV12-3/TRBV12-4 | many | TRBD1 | CASSLWPGQRIEQYF | TGTGCCAGCAGTTTGTGGCCGGGACAGAGAATCGAGCAGTACTTC
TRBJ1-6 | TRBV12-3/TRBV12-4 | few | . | CASATTGFANSPLHF | TGTGCCAGCGCCACTACAGGGTTCGCCAATTCACCCCTCCACTTT
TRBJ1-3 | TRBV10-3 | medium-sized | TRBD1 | CAISPGQGFSGNTIYF | TGTGCCATCAGCCCGGGACAGGGCTTCTCTGGAAACACCATATATTTT
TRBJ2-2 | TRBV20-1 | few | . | CSARDDFSGSNTGELFF | TGCAGTGCTAGAGACGACTTCAGCGGATCGAACACCGGGGAGCTGTTTTTT
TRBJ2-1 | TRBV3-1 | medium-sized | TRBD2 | CASSSGIQREQFF | TGTGCCAGCTCTAGCGGGATCCAGCGTGAGCAGTTCTTC
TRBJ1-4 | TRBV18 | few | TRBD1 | CASSSGQGLDNEKLFF | TGTGCCAGCTCATCGGGACAGGGGCTTGATAATGAAAAACTGTTTTTT
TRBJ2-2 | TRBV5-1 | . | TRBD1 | CASSSRQGSTEELFF | TGCGCCAGCAGCTCGCGACAGGGTAGCACCGAGGAGCTGTTTTTT
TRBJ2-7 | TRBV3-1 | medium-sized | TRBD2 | CASSAGTSDYYEQYF | TGTGCCAGCAGCGCCGGGACTAGCGACTACTACGAGCAGTACTTC
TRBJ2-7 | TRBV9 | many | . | CASSVGDTISYEQYF | TGTGCCAGCAGCGTAGGGGACACAATCTCCTACGAGCAGTACTTC
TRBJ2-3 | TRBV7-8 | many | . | CASSPYRVMGPGTDTQYF | TGTGCCAGCAGCCCTTATCGGGTCATGGGACCAGGCACAGATACGCAGTATTTT
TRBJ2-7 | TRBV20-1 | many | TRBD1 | CSANPGQGFNEQYF | TGCAGTGCTAATCCGGGACAGGGGTTTAACGAGCAGTACTTC
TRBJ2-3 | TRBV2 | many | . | CASSEEGSRGDTQYF | TGTGCCAGCAGCGAAGAGGGATCCAGGGGAGATACGCAGTATTTT
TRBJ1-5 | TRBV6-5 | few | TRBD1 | CASRPQGDQPQHF | TGTGCCAGCAGGCCCCAGGGGGATCAGCCCCAGCATTTT
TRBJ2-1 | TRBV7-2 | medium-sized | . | CASSLRPQWAAGTYNEQFF | TGTGCCAGCAGCTTACGCCCCCAGTGGGCGGCGGGCACCTACAATGAGCAGTTCTTC
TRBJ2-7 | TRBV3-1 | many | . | CAISTGTPPEQYF | TGTGCCATCTCAACCGGGACTCCCCCCGAGCAGTACTTC
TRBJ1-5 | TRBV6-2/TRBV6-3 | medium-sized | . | CASRRGENQPQHF | TGTGCCAGCCGAAGGGGAGAAAATCAGCCCCAGCATTTT
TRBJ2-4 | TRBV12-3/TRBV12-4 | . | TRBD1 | CASSIPTGGPGGNIQYF | TGTGCCAGCAGTATCCCGACAGGGGGCCCGGGTGGGAACATTCAGTACTTC
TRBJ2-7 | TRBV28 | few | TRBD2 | CASSLLLAGTSYEQYF | TGTGCCAGCAGTTTGTTACTAGCGGGCACCTCCTACGAGCAGTACTTC
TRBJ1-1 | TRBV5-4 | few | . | CASSLVGEGNTEAFF | TGTGCCAGCAGCTTGGTCGGGGAGGGGAACACTGAAGCTTTCTTT
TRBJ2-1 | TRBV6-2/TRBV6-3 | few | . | CASSSSIESHEQFF | TGTGCCAGCTCCTCCAGCATCGAGTCCCATGAGCAGTTCTTC
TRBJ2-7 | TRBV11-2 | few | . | CASSFSETVFTYEQYF | TGTGCCAGCAGCTTTAGCGAGACAGTTTTCACCTACGAGCAGTACTTC
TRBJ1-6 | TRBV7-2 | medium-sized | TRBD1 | CASSLGPDRGSPLHF | TGTGCCAGCAGCTTAGGGCCGGACAGGGGTTCACCCCTCCACTTT
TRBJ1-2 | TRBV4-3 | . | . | CASSQRLDILNYGYTF | TGCGCCAGCAGCCAACGACTGGACATACTTAACTATGGCTACACCTTC
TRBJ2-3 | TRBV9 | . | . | CASSVAPDTQYF | TGTGCCAGCAGCGTAGCCCCAGATACGCAGTATTTT
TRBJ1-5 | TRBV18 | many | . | CASSLASVGDPQHF | TGTGCCAGCTCACTAGCCTCCGTGGGTGATCCCCAGCATTTT
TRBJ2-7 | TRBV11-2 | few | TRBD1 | CASSLTLGTAYEQYF | TGTGCCAGCAGCTTAACACTTGGGACAGCCTACGAGCAGTACTTC
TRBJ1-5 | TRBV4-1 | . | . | CASSQVGLDQPQHF | TGCGCCAGCAGCCAAGTGGGGTTAGATCAGCCCCAGCATTTT